This entry lists 20 T cell receptor beta chains sequenced from one sample in a study of T cells in narcolepsy. Measured with immunoSEQ multiplex PCR; TCRdb has only the in-frame clones, and not every one. The table has some 32,000 clones, around 80% seen once. Sequencing used CD45RA- memory CD4+ T cells from PBMCs. These receptors were obtained from a human donor with narcolepsy.

The chain has TRBV18 and TRBJ2-7; 9 positions agree with TRBD2. CDR1 is KGHSH and CDR2 is LQKENI in the germline V gene. The V gene end was trimmed by 4 bases and the J gene end by 5 bases; junction bases not matched to a gene: 9. The CDR3 consists of 15 residues. In nucleotides, the CDR3 is TGTGCCAGCTCACGAGGCGCTAGCGGGAAGAACGAGCAGTACTTC. As protein: CASSRGASGKNEQYF.

The chain combines TRBV5-4 with TRBJ2-2; 7 bases map to TRBD1. This CDR3 spans 15 amino acids. CDR1 is SGHNT, CDR2 YYREEE, per germline (reference sequence). Trimming removed 3 bases from V and 8 bases from J; junction bases left unmatched: 10. As DNA, the CDR3 is TGTGCCAGCAGCTCCCGACAGGGAATACTGGGGGAGCTGTTTTTT. Residues: CASSSRQGILGELFF.

The chain links TRBV7-8 to TRBJ2-2; no reliable D call. Germline assignment: CDR1 SGHVS and CDR2 FQNEAQ. Trimming shortened V by 5 bases and J by 3 bases, and 4 bases separated the two germline ends. This CDR3 contains 12 residues. CDR3 DNA sequence: TGTGCCAGCAGCCGAGACACCGGGGAGCTGTTTTTT. Translated, it gives CASSRDTGELFF.

The gene calls are TRBV4-1 and TRBJ2-1, with TRBD2 matching over 12 bases. The CDR3 consists of 17 residues. Germline V gene data show CDR1 as MGHRA and CDR2 as YSYEKL. Trimming removed 4 bases from V and 7 bases from J; junction bases left unmatched: 11. CDR3 sequence: CASSLLSTSGGGNEQFF. The CDR3 bases are TGCGCCAGCAGCCTACTTTCGACTAGCGGGGGAGGAAATGAGCAGTTCTTC.

This clone was seen just once. This sequence joins TRBV2 and TRBJ1-5; possibly TRBD1 for D (5 bases). The V gene's germline CDR1 is SNHLY and CDR2 FYNNEI. V was trimmed by 6 bases and J by 0 bases, leaving 12 bases between them. CDR3 length: 15 amino acids. The CDR3 is CASSGDSYSNQPQHF. CDR3 DNA sequence: TGTGCCAGCAGCGGTGACAGTTATAGCAATCAGCCCCAGCATTTT.

The V gene is TRBV27, the J gene TRBJ2-7, with D perhaps TRBD1 or TRBD2 (5 bases each). Germline lookup yields CDR1 MNHEY and CDR2 SMNVEV (reference sequence). This CDR3 has 15 amino acids. V lost 1 base, J lost 6 bases, and 16 bases lay in between. The CDR3: CASSLWGPESGEQYF. As DNA, the CDR3 is TGTGCCAGCAGTTTATGGGGACCCGAGAGCGGCGAGCAGTACTTC.

V is TRBV19 and J is TRBJ2-2; possible D gene TRBD2, 5 bases. This CDR3 comprises 13 residues. Germline CDR1 LNHDA, CDR2 SQIVND (reference sequence). V lost 5 bases to trimming and J lost 3 bases, with 7 bases between them. The CDR3 region is CASSRGDTGELFF. The CDR3 DNA is TGTGCCAGTAGTCGGGGTGACACCGGGGAGCTGTTTTTT.

The V gene is TRBV27, the J gene TRBJ1-6; 10 positions match TRBD1. Germline lookup yields CDR1 MNHEY and CDR2 SMNVEV (reference sequence). The J segment lost 6 bases and the V segment lost 5 bases, leaving 4 bases of the junction unmatched. The CDR3 length is 15 residues. The CDR3 is CASSHRDRGNSPLHF. DNA for the CDR3: TGTGCCAGCAGTCACCGGGACAGGGGTAATTCACCCCTCCACTTT.

The rearrangement uses TRBV30 and TRBJ1-1; D is perhaps TRBD1 (5 bases). There are 13 residues in the CDR3. The V end was cut by 3 bases, the J end by 4 bases, with 12 bases between. Germline V CDR1 and CDR2: GTSNPN, SVGIG (reference sequence). The CDR3 DNA is TGTGCCTGGAGGAAGGGCCAGGGCACTGAAGCTTTCTTT. This translates into CAWRKGQGTEAFF.

The chain combines TRBV7-6 with TRBJ2-5, with TRBD2 matching 11 bases. The germline V gene encodes CDR1 SGHVS and CDR2 FNYEAQ. The CDR3 runs to 21 residues. The J segment lost 7 bases and the V segment lost 1 base, leaving 23 bases of the junction unmatched. The CDR3 DNA sequence: TGTGCCAGCAGCTTAGGAGGGAGGGAGGGACTAGCGGCCTCACGTAAGGGGACCCAGTACTTC. This sequence encodes CASSLGGREGLAASRKGTQYF.

The chain is built from TRBV5-1 and TRBJ1-1; D possibly corresponds to TRBD1 (6 bases). V was pared by 2 bases and J by 4 bases, with 12 bases between. The germline V gene has CDR1 SGHRS and CDR2 YFSETQ. This CDR3 has 14 residues. CDR3 DNA sequence: TGCGCCAGCAGCTTTTTAATAGGGGGCACTGAAGCTTTCTTT. This encodes CASSFLIGGTEAFF. Variable domain in full (rest from reference TRBV5-1 and TRBJ1-1): KAGVTQTPRYLIKTRGQQVTLSCSPISGHRSVSWYQQTPGQGLQFLFEYFSETQRNKGNFPGRFSGRQFSNSRSEMNVSTLELGDSALYLCASSFLIGGTEAFFGQGTRLTVV.

The CDR3 nucleotides read TGCGCCAGCAGGCCGGGGGTTGACAATCAGCCCCAGCATTTT. This encodes CASRPGVDNQPQHF. The V call is TRBV5-1, the J call TRBJ1-5, with D tentatively TRBD1 (5 bases). The CDR3 is 14 residues long. The ends were cut back, 5 bases at V and 3 bases at J, with 12 bases in the middle. The germline gives CDR1 SGHRS, CDR2 YFSETQ.

The chain is built from TRBV5-1 and TRBJ2-7; D may match TRBD1 or TRBD2 (5 bases each). The CDR3 sequence is 14 residues long. V was pared by 7 bases and J by 2 bases, with 16 bases between. CDR1 is SGHRS and CDR2 is YFSETQ in the germline V gene. The CDR3 DNA reads as TGCGCCAGCGCTGGAGGTGCAGGGCCCTACGAGCAGTACTTC. Protein sequence: CASAGGAGPYEQYF.

The V and J genes are TRBV7-9 and TRBJ2-1; 8 nucleotides line up with TRBD1. The trim removed 5 bases at V and 4 bases at J, leaving 7 bases unmatched. CDR1 SEHNR and CDR2 FQNEAQ come from the germline V gene (reference sequence). This CDR3 contains 15 residues. DNA for the CDR3: TGTGCCAGCAGCCAACCGGGACAGGCATACAATGAGCAGTTCTTC. Translating it yields CASSQPGQAYNEQFF.

This clone was detected once. The V call is TRBV2, the J call TRBJ2-1; D remains unclear. The germline V gene encodes CDR1 SNHLY and CDR2 FYNNEI. V lost 2 bases and J 9 bases, leaving 29 bases between the germline ends. The CDR3 sequence is 19 residues long. CDR3 region: CASSELSGELPATKSEQFF. For the CDR3, the DNA is TGTGCCAGCAGTGAACTCTCGGGTGAGTTGCCGGCCACGAAGAGTGAGCAGTTCTTC.

V and J are TRBV5-1 and TRBJ1-1; D is undetermined. This CDR3 region has 11 residues. Germline V gene data show CDR1 as SGHRS and CDR2 as YFSETQ. V lost 3 bases, J lost 8 bases, and 8 bases lay in between. The CDR3 here is CASSSGIEAFF. The DNA of the CDR3 is TGCGCCAGCAGCTCGGGGATAGAAGCTTTCTTT.

This clone appeared a single time. In nucleotides, the CDR3 is TGTGCCAGCAGCCCCGGGGACAATCGTCGGGGCTACACCTTC. This codes for CASSPGDNRRGYTF. V gene TRBV7-6 combines with J gene TRBJ1-2; D perhaps matches TRBD1 (6 bases). V lost 5 bases and J lost 8, with 18 bases in between. The CDR3 is 14 amino acids. Germline CDR1 reads SGHVS; CDR2 reads FNYEAQ.

This CDR3 is CASSLVMGQNYEQYF. CDR3 coding DNA: TGCGCCAGCAGCTTGGTAATGGGACAGAACTACGAGCAGTACTTC. The chain carries TRBV5-1 and TRBJ2-7, with 7 bases identical to TRBD1. Germline V gene data show CDR1 as SGHRS and CDR2 as YFSETQ. The V gene end was trimmed by 0 bases and the J gene end by 3 bases; junction bases not matched to a gene: 6. The CDR3 length is 15 residues.

The rearrangement links TRBV30 to TRBJ1-3, with 8 bases fitting TRBD1. V lost 3 bases to trimming and J lost 5 bases; unmatched junction nucleotides: 6. This CDR3 is 14 amino acids long. Germline CDR1 GTSNPN, CDR2 SVGIG (reference sequence). The CDR3: CAWSFQGARNTIYF. The CDR3 nucleotides read TGTGCCTGGAGCTTCCAGGGGGCACGAAACACCATATATTTT. The variable domain in full, with the rest retrieved from reference TRBV30 and TRBJ1-3, is SQTIHQWPATLVQPVGSPLSLECTVEGTSNPNLYWYRQAAGRGLQLLFYSVGIGQISSEVPQNLSASRPQDRQFILSSKKLLLSDSGFYLCAWSFQGARNTIYFGEGSWLTVV.

Here the CDR3 reads CAISERDGTEAFF. DNA for the CDR3: TGTGCCATCAGTGAGAGGGACGGCACTGAAGCTTTCTTT. This chain connects TRBV10-3 to TRBJ1-1; TRBD1 is a possible D gene (5 bases). The CDR3 consists of 13 residues. Germline V gene data show CDR1 as ENHRY and CDR2 as SYGVKD. The V end was cut by 2 bases, the J end by 4 bases, with 8 bases between.